This T cell receptor (beta chain) was sequenced during a study of cytomegalovirus exposure and HLA in healthy donors. Whole-study context: HLA-typed donors were the source of approximately 86 million unique TCRs held in an early data release. Of fewer than 450 genotyped donors, around 76% clustered with self-reported Caucasian donors. Broader study findings: The presence/absence work took it that sequencing depth was about the same across donors.

The CDR3 is made up of 15 amino acids. Trimming cost V 2 bases and J 4 bases, with 15 bases left between them. CDR1 is SGHAT and CDR2 is FQNNGV in the germline V gene. 13 Jbeta primers and 60 Vbeta primers were used for the PCR. Produced via immunoSEQ multiplex PCR; TCRdb's table is partial and in-frame only. The table lists under 150,000 clones, approximately 72% of them singletons, with approximately 2.9% in the top ten. Concerning this clone: The antigen remains unidentified.

The V call is TRBV11-2, the J call TRBJ2-7; D possibly corresponds to TRBD2 (6 bases). Sequenced material: PBMCs. This receptor was obtained from a human donor in good health. CDR3 region: CASSLSREPWYEQYF. DNA for the CDR3: TGTGCCAGCAGCTTATCACGGGAGCCTTGGTACGAGCAGTACTTC.